This T cell receptor beta chain was retrieved from a study of shared clonotypes between healthy human individuals. Study results and limitations: What naive subsets generally showed was a larger estimated richness than memory subsets showed.

As to this clone: Its antigen is unknown. The sample contains more than one DNA sequence encoding this CDR3.

Per the germline V gene, CDR1 is MDHEN and CDR2 is SYDVKM. CDR3 size: 14 residues. V was shortened by 1 base and J by 3 bases, with 9 bases between the two germline ends. TCRdb keeps only in-frame clones here, not all; method: immunoSEQ multiplex PCR. The repertoire holds 2.3 million or so clones, with 80% to 95% as singletons. The chain couples TRBV28 to TRBJ1-2, with D possibly being TRBD1 (5 bases). This clonotype was obtained from a man in his late teens or twenties in good health. Some clones in this sample may be carry-over from other donors' samples. The material sequenced was naive CD4+ T cells from PBMCs. Documented subset: CD45RA+ positively selected. For the CDR3, the DNA is TGTGCCAGCAGTTTATCAGGGTCCCACTATGGCTACACCTTC. It encodes CASSLSGSHYGYTF.